The rows below give T cell receptor beta chains drawn from one sample of a study of T cell responses to AZD1222 COVID-19 vaccine. Generated by immunoSEQ multiplex PCR, the TCRdb table keeps only in-frame clones and is missing some. The sample consists of 150,000 to 200,000 clones, around 92% of them appearing once. Here the sequenced sample was peripheral blood, taken on day 0 of MenACWY control vaccination. These receptors all stem from an adult in good health. CDR3s include the opening cysteine and the closing phenylalanine or tryptophan. Fields, in order: CDR3 length, V gene, J gene, D gene, clone size, CDR3 DNA, CDR3 protein. The D gene is left open where the match is weak. The size field is filled for only some rows; it gives once, few, many or a size class.

>13|TRBV5-1|TRBJ2-7|-|-
TGCGCCAGCAGAGGAAGGGAGTTATACGAGCAGTACTTC
CASRGRELYEQYF
>16|TRBV4-3|TRBJ2-1|-|-
TGCGCCAGCAGCCCACATTCTGTACCGCAGGGGTCACCACCGTTCTTC
CASSPHSVPQGSPPFF
>14|TRBV5-4|TRBJ2-3|-|-
TGTGCCAGCAGCCCGGGCCATAGGACAGATACGCAGTATTTT
CASSPGHRTDTQYF
>14|TRBV19|TRBJ1-3|-|-
TGTGCCAGTAGTCAGGGTCGGCCTGGAAACACCATATATTTT
CASSQGRPGNTIYF
>13|TRBV10-2|TRBJ2-5|TRBD2|-
TGCGCCAGCAGTACCCGGGGAGGGGAGACCCAGTACTTC
CASSTRGGETQYF
>14|TRBV7-9|TRBJ1-1|-|-
TGTGCCAGCAGCTTACGGGGGGGCAGGACTGAAGCTTTCTTT
CASSLRGGRTEAFF
>13|TRBV7-8|TRBJ1-1|TRBD1|-
TGTGCCAGCAGCAGGGGGCGGGGTACTGAAGCTTTCTTT
CASSRGRGTEAFF
>15|TRBV2|TRBJ1-1|-|-
TGTGCCAGCAGCCTACCGCAGGGTTTCCGGACTGAAGCTTTCTTT
CASSLPQGFRTEAFF
>16|TRBV7-2|TRBJ2-1|-|-
TGTGCCAGCAGCCCCAGGTTGGGGGGTTCCTACAATGAGCAGTTCTTC
CASSPRLGGSYNEQFF
>16|TRBV13|TRBJ2-2|-|-
TGTGCCAGCAGCTCCCGGACCAGGCGGCACACCGGGGAGCTGTTTTTT
CASSSRTRRHTGELFF
>13|TRBV9|TRBJ1-1|-|-
TGTGCCAGCAGCGTAGGCGGGCAGGTTGCTGCTTTCTTT
CASSVGGQVAAFF
>14|TRBV28|TRBJ1-1|-|-
TGTGCCAGCAGTCCCCCGGGGATCCCCGGTTGGGCTTTCTTT
CASSPPGIPGWAFF
>13|TRBV27|TRBJ1-2|-|-
TGTGCCAGCAGTTCCACAGGGTATGGTGGCTACACCTTC
CASSSTGYGGYTF
>18|TRBV6-1|TRBJ1-4|TRBD1|-
TGTGCCAGCAGTGAAGAACTGACAGGGGTACCAACTAATGAAAAACTGTTTTTT
CASSEELTGVPTNEKLFF
>17|TRBV30|TRBJ1-6|TRBD1|-
TGTGCCTGGAGTCCTATGACAGGGCAGACTCGGAATTCACCCCTCCACTTT
CAWSPMTGQTRNSPLHF
>16|TRBV19|TRBJ1-1|TRBD1|few
TGTGCCAGTAGCCCTATGACAGGGAACATGAACACTGAAGCTTTCTTT
CASSPMTGNMNTEAFF
>17|TRBV7-3|TRBJ2-2|-|-
TGTGCCAGCAGCTTAAAGGCCGACTCTCCGAACACCGGGGAGCTGTTTTTT
CASSLKADSPNTGELFF
>11|TRBV20-1|TRBJ2-3|-|once
TGCAGTGCTAGACACACAGATACGCAGTATTTT
CSARHTDTQYF
>13|TRBV11-2|TRBJ1-1|-|once
TGTGCCAGCAGCTCAGCTCCAGGGACTGAAGCTTTCTTT
CASSSAPGTEAFF
>14|TRBV24-1|TRBJ1-4|TRBD1|-
TGTGCCACCAGTGACCCAGGGGGAGAAGAAAAACTGTTTTTT
CATSDPGGEEKLFF
>17|TRBV28|TRBJ1-5|-|-
TGTGCCAGCAGTCCCCGTAGGACGAGGGATAGCAATCAGCCCCAGCATTTT
CASSPRRTRDSNQPQHF
>15|TRBV7-8|TRBJ1-1|-|-
TGTGCCAGCAGCTTATCGGACAGACTAAACACTGAAGCTTTCTTT
CASSLSDRLNTEAFF
>15|TRBV28|TRBJ2-1|TRBD2|-
TGTGCCAGCAGTTTTGACGGGAGGGCCTACAATGAGCAGTTCTTC
CASSFDGRAYNEQFF
>16|TRBV3-1/TRBV3-2|TRBJ1-1|-|-
TGTGCCAGCAGCCAAGATCCGGGCCATTCGAACACTGAAGCTTTCTTT
CASSQDPGHSNTEAFF
>15|TRBV6-5|TRBJ1-1|-|-
TGTGCCAGCAGTCTTGCGCTATTGATGAACACTGAAGCTTTCTTT
CASSLALLMNTEAFF
>13|TRBV6-5|TRBJ1-2|TRBD1|-
TGTGCCAGCAGACAAACAGGGGGCTATGGCTACACCTTC
CASRQTGGYGYTF
>12|TRBV29-1|TRBJ1-2|-|-
TGCAGCGTTTTAACAGGGCGCTATGGCTACACCTTC
CSVLTGRYGYTF
>15|TRBV27|TRBJ1-1|-|-
TGTGCCAGCAGTTTTTCGGATCCGTATGACACTGAAGCTTTCTTT
CASSFSDPYDTEAFF